This T cell receptor beta chain came from a study of shared clonotypes between healthy human individuals. Libraries were prepared by immunoSEQ multiplex PCR; TCRdb keeps only in-frame clonotypes and omits some of them. The table records fewer than 1.6 million clones, approximately 98.5% of them present only once. V gave up 2 bases and J gave up 4 bases, with 20 bases separating them. There are 17 residues in the CDR3. CDR1 and CDR2 from the germline V gene are MNHEY and SMNVEV (reference sequence). In this sample, this clone turned up once. Its antigen is undetermined. Points from the study as a whole: Non-shared clonotypes displayed generation probabilities falling below those of clonotypes present in all four donors.

J is TRBJ2-5 and V is TRBV27; D unclear. The TCR comes from a man aged 25-45 years in good health. The source material was naive CD4+ T cells sorted from blood. As to subset: CD45RA+ positively selected. The CDR3 reads CASSLVSRIASPETQYF. Written as DNA, the CDR3 is TGTGCCAGCAGTTTAGTATCTCGTATAGCCAGCCCAGAGACCCAGTACTTC.